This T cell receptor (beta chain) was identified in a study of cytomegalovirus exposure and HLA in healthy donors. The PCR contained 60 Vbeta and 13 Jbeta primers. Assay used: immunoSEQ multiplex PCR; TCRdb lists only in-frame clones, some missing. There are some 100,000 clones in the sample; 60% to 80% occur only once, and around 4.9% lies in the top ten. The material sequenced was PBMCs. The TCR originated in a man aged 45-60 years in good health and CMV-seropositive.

The CDR3 sequence is CASSQTSIGYEQYF. CDR3 DNA: TGCGCCAGCAGCCAAACTAGTATAGGCTACGAGCAGTACTTC. The J gene is TRBJ2-7, the V gene TRBV5-1; D is possibly TRBD2 (5 bases). The CDR3 length is 14 residues. Germline V gene data show CDR1 as SGHRS and CDR2 as YFSETQ. Between the trimmed V and J ends, which lost 4 bases and 3 bases, there was a span of 14 bases.